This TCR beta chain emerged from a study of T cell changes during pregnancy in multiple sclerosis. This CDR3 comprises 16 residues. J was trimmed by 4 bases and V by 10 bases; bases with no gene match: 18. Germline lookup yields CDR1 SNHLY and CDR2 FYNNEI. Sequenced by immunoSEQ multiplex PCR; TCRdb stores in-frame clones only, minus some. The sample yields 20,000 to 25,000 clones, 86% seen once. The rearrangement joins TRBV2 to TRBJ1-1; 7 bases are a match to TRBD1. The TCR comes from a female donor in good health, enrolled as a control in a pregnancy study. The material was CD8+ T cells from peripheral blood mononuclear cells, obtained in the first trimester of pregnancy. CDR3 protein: CAIRPARARTGTEAFF. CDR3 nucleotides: TGTGCCATCCGACCGGCCAGGGCGCGGACAGGCACTGAAGCTTTCTTT.